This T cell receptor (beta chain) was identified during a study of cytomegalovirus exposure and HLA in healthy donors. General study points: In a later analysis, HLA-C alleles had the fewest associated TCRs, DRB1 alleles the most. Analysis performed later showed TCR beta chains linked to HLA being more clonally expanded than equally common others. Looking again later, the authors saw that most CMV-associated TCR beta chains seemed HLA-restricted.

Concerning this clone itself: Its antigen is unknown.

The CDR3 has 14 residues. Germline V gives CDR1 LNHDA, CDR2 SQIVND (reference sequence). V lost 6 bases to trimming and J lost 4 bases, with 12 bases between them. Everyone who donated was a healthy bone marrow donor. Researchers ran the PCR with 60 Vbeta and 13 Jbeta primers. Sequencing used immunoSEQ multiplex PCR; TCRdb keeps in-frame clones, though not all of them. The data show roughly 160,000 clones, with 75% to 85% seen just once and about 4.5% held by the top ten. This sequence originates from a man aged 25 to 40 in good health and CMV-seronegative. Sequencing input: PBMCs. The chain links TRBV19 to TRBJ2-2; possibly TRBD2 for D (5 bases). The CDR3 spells CASRGGWGTGELFF. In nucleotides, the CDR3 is TGTGCCAGTAGAGGCGGGTGGGGCACCGGGGAGCTGTTTTTT.